The 30 T cell receptor beta chains reported below all come from one sample, sequenced in a study of regulatory and conventional T cells in breast cancer. TCRdb ran MiXCR on the PCR reads and lists one entry per CDR3 protein. Of about 16,000 distinct CDR3 sequences detected, around 30% appear once; the ten largest clones hold approximately 1.6%. Sample: conventional T cells from blood. These receptors were obtained from a female donor in good health.

About this clonotype: A much bigger clone sits one base away, suggesting this may be a read error. The chain employs TRBV5-4 and TRBJ2-7; tentative D call: TRBD2 (5 bases). The CDR3 contains 13 residues. V shed 0 bases and J shed 8 bases, with 12 bases lying between them. CDR1 SGHNT and CDR2 YYREEE come from the germline V gene (reference sequence). This CDR3 is CASSLESGYKQYF. CDR3 bases: TGTGCCAGCAGCTTGGAATCGGGGTACAAGCAGTACTTC. Based on the CDR3 plus reference TRBV5-4 and TRBJ2-7, the full variable domain is ETGVTQSPTHLIKTRGQQVTLRCSSQSGHNTVSWYQQALGQGPQFIFQYYREEENGRGNFPPRFSGLQFPNYSSELNVNALELDDSALYLCASSLESGYKQYFGPGTRLTVT.

This clonotype showed up just a few times. This sequence joins TRBV7-9 and TRBJ2-5, with D maybe TRBD2 (6 bases). CDR1 and CDR2 (germline): SEHNR, FQNEAQ (reference sequence). V lost 5 bases to trimming and J lost 2 bases, with 15 bases between them. CDR3 length: 15 residues. DNA of the CDR3: TGTGCCAGCAGCCTGGGGAGGTCACGACAAGAGACCCAGTACTTC. Translating it yields CASSLGRSRQETQYF.

Notes on this clonotype: At one end the junction does not follow the germline gene, possibly because of a read error. V gene TRBV7-6 combines with J gene TRBJ2-7, with D maybe TRBD2 (7 bases). CDR1 is SGHVS and CDR2 is FNYEAQ in the germline V gene. The length of the CDR3 is 15 residues. This CDR3 is CTSSLEGGSTYEQYF. CDR3 coding DNA: TGTACCAGCAGCTTAGAGGGGGGGAGTACCTACGAGCAGTACTTC.

Details on this clonotype: A read error may account for a junction end that differs from germline. The gene calls are TRBV5-1 and TRBJ2-2; 10 bases agree with TRBD1. CDR3 length: 16 residues. Per the germline V gene, CDR1 is SGHRS and CDR2 is YFSETQ. This CDR3 is CTSSLAGTGDTGELFF. The CDR3 nucleotides are TGCACCAGCAGCCTGGCCGGGACAGGGGACACCGGGGAGCTGTTTTTT.

Concerning this clonotype: This may stem from a read error, because a much larger clone lies one nucleotide away. The chain recombines TRBV4-1 with TRBJ1-5; D remains unclear. The V end lost 5 bases, the J end lost 0 bases, and 17 bases lay between the germline ends. In germline, CDR1 is MGHRA, CDR2 YSYEKL. The CDR3 covers 17 residues. DNA for the CDR3: TGCGCCAGCAGCTTACTCCTGACGGAGTTTAGCAATCAGCCCCAGCATTTT. Translated, it gives CASSLLLTEFSNQPQHF.

The V call is TRBV2, the J call TRBJ1-2; 8 positions agree with TRBD1. Germline assignment: CDR1 SNHLY and CDR2 FYNNEI. The CDR3 is 15 residues long. V shed 5 bases and J 4 bases; nucleotides not matched to a gene: 9. The CDR3 spells CASSSRTGKSYGYTF. As DNA, the CDR3 is TGTGCCAGCAGTTCCCGGACAGGGAAAAGCTATGGCTACACCTTC. The variable domain in full, with the rest retrieved from reference TRBV2 and TRBJ1-2, is EPEVTQTPSHQVTQMGQEVILRCVPISNHLYFYWYRQILGQKVEFLVSFYNNEISEKSEIFDDQFSVERPDGSNFTLKIRSTKLEDSAMYFCASSSRTGKSYGYTFGSGTRLTVV.

This clonotype showed up just once. The J gene is TRBJ2-3, the V gene TRBV3-1; 7 positions match TRBD2. This CDR3 spans 16 amino acids. CDR1 is LGHDT, CDR2 YNNKEL, per germline (reference sequence). Losses at the gene ends were 2 bases for V and 9 bases for J; bases not matched to a gene: 14. The chain's CDR3 is CASSQRVGRTGGTQYF. The CDR3 DNA is TGTGCCAGCAGCCAAAGGGTCGGGAGAACGGGGGGAACGCAGTATTTT.

This chain uses TRBV3-1 with TRBJ2-1, with 7 positions matching TRBD1. CDR1 and CDR2 (germline): LGHDT, YNNKEL (reference sequence). Trimming removed 6 bases from V and 0 bases from J; junction bases left unmatched: 5. The CDR3 runs to 15 residues. For the CDR3, the DNA is TGTGCCAGCAGGGGACAGACTAACTCCTACAATGAGCAGTTCTTC. Its translation is CASRGQTNSYNEQFF.

This clonotype was observed at least ten times. The J gene is TRBJ1-2, the V gene TRBV4-1; 8 bases match TRBD1. V lost 3 bases and J lost 8; bases outside the gene matches: 14. The CDR3 has 16 residues. CDR1 MGHRA and CDR2 YSYEKL come from the germline V gene. CDR3 sequence (DNA): TGCGCCAGCAGCCATCCAGGTCGGACAGGGCCCGAAGGCTACACCTTC. Translating gives CASSHPGRTGPEGYTF.

This clonotype appeared many times. The chain carries TRBV20-1 and TRBJ1-4; 7 positions match TRBD1. The CDR3 loop spans 16 amino acids. Trimming cost V 0 bases and J 6 bases; bases outside gene matches: 10. Germline CDR1 reads DFQATT; CDR2 reads SNEGSKA (reference sequence). For the CDR3, the DNA is TGCAGTGCTAGAGATAGACAGGGAGTTTGGGATGAAAAACTGTTTTTT. Its translation is CSARDRQGVWDEKLFF.

Regarding this clonotype: Its ends do not fully match the called genes, so a read error is possible. The gene calls are TRBV7-2 and TRBJ2-7; D gene unclear. The germline V gene encodes CDR1 SGHTA and CDR2 FQGNSA. CDR3 length equals 13 residues. The CDR3 region is CASSSDGAYVQYF. CDR3 sequence (DNA): TGTGCCAGCAGTTCAGACGGAGCCTACGTGCAGTACTTC.

This clonotype was seen only a few times. The chain has TRBV11-1 and TRBJ2-1, with 8 bases aligning to TRBD2. V dropped 1 base and J dropped 7; count of bases not matched to a gene: 6. The length of the CDR3 is 15 residues. CDR1 SGHAT and CDR2 FQDESV come from the germline V gene (reference sequence). The CDR3 DNA sequence: TGTGCCAGCAGCTTAGTTGGGACTAGTGGGAATGAGCAGTTCTTC. Its protein is CASSLVGTSGNEQFF.

This chain links TRBV5-1 with TRBJ1-1; 7 bases fit TRBD1. The trim removed 6 bases at V and 6 bases at J, leaving 8 bases unmatched. This CDR3 contains 13 residues. Per germline, CDR1 SGHRS and CDR2 YFSETQ. The DNA for the CDR3 is TGCGCCAGCACCCGGGACAGCTGGGCTGAAGCTTTCTTT. This encodes CASTRDSWAEAFF.

The chain carries TRBV6-6 and TRBJ2-4, with D unresolved. Trimming stripped 6 bases from V and 0 bases from J, with 9 bases between. This CDR3 region has 14 residues. Germline CDR1 reads MNHNY; CDR2 reads SVGAGI (reference sequence). The CDR3 DNA reads TGTGCCAGCAGGAACCGGGTAGCCAAAAACATTCAGTACTTC. Amino acids: CASRNRVAKNIQYF.

Relative to its sample, this clonotype is medium-sized. The chain couples TRBV5-1 to TRBJ2-3; D is perhaps TRBD2 (5 bases). Trimming pared 3 bases from V and 5 bases from J, leaving 19 bases between. The CDR3 extends over 16 amino acids. CDR1 SGHRS and CDR2 YFSETQ come from the germline V gene. The CDR3 DNA sequence: TGCGCCAGCAGCTCAGCTAGGGCCTCCGGAGGAGATACGCAGTATTTT. It is translated as CASSSARASGGDTQYF.

Concerning this clonotype: A much larger clonotype is one base distant, so this may be a read error. The chain recombines TRBV7-2 with TRBJ1-2; weak D call: TRBD1 (5 bases). This CDR3 contains 14 residues. The germline gives CDR1 SGHTA, CDR2 FQGNSA. Here the CDR3 DNA reads TGTGCCAGCAGCCTTGGGGCTTCGGTCTATGGCTACGCCTTC. This sequence encodes CASSLGASVYGYAF.

This clonotype was detected a few times. Possible read error: a much larger clone is one base away. The genes are TRBV11-2 and TRBJ2-7; D is ambiguous. Germline assignment: CDR1 SGHAT and CDR2 FQNNGV. This CDR3 is 14 amino acids long. The CDR3 sequence is CAGSLKGHTYEQYF. CDR3 DNA: TGTGCCGGCAGCTTAAAGGGTCATACCTACGAGCAGTACTTC.

The chain uses TRBV20-1 and TRBJ1-3; D not certain. The V end was cut by 2 bases, the J end by 4 bases, with 6 bases between. The CDR3 has 12 residues. CDR1 DFQATT and CDR2 SNEGSKA come from the germline V gene (reference sequence). CDR3 DNA: TGCAGTGCTAGAATGGGAGGAAACACCATATATTTT. Its protein is CSARMGGNTIYF.

V is TRBV7-2 and J is TRBJ2-1, with 7 positions matching TRBD2. The CDR3 length is 15 residues. Germline V gives CDR1 SGHTA, CDR2 FQGNSA. J was trimmed by 8 bases and V by 3 bases; bases with no gene match: 10. The DNA for the CDR3 is TGTGCCAGCAGCTTTTGGGGGGGAGCCTGGGATGAGCAGTTCTTC. It is translated as CASSFWGGAWDEQFF.

V is TRBV20-1 and J is TRBJ2-1, with D possibly matching TRBD2 (6 bases). The germline V and J ends were trimmed by 6 bases and 6 bases, with 12 bases remaining between them. The CDR3 has 12 residues. Germline V gene data show CDR1 as DFQATT and CDR2 as SNEGSKA (reference sequence). The CDR3, as DNA: TGCAGTGCCACCGGGAGTGTCAATGAGCAGTTCTTC. It encodes CSATGSVNEQFF.

This rearrangement joins TRBV28 to TRBJ2-1; D may match TRBD1 or TRBD2 (6 bases each). CDR1 is MDHEN and CDR2 is SYDVKM in the germline V gene. The CDR3 loop spans 15 amino acids. Trimming removed 2 bases at V and 7 bases at J, with 15 bases between. CDR3 nucleotides: TGTGCCAGCAGTTTAGGGGGGCTAGGGGGGAATGAGCAGTTCTTC. This sequence encodes CASSLGGLGGNEQFF.

With respect to this clonotype: A junction boundary mismatches the germline segment, possibly from a read error. The V gene is TRBV6-5, the J gene TRBJ2-1; TRBD1 is a possible D gene (6 bases). CDR3 length equals 15 residues. Looked up from germline, CDR1 is MNHEY and CDR2 is SVGAGI. The CDR3 here is CAGRGRDPRPNEQFF. The CDR3 DNA follows: TGTGCCGGCAGGGGCCGCGACCCACGCCCCAATGAGCAGTTCTTC.

CDR3 protein: CASSQDTGHPNQPQHF. The CDR3 nucleotides read TGTGCCAGCAGCCAAGATACCGGACATCCTAATCAGCCCCAGCATTTT. The gene calls are TRBV3-1 and TRBJ1-5; D may be TRBD1 (5 bases). Trimming took off 0 bases at V and 4 bases at J, with 13 bases between the two ends. The CDR3 covers 16 residues. The germline CDR1 and CDR2 sequences are LGHDT and YNNKEL (reference sequence).

The V and J genes are TRBV5-1 and TRBJ1-1; 8 bases are a match to TRBD1. This CDR3 is 15 amino acids long. Germline CDR1 reads SGHRS; CDR2 reads YFSETQ. Unmatched junction bases numbered 5, after V lost 0 bases and J lost 4 bases. CDR3 sequence: CASSLVAGGGTEAFF. The CDR3 DNA reads TGCGCCAGCAGCTTGGTAGCAGGGGGCGGCACTGAAGCTTTCTTT.

This chain uses TRBV7-2 with TRBJ2-4; tentatively, D is TRBD2 (7 bases). The CDR3 is 15 amino acids. With 0 bases removed from V and 9 bases from J, the gap between germline ends came to 15 bases. Germline V lookup: CDR1 SGHTA, CDR2 FQGNSA. CDR3 protein: CASSLAGGAEGIQYF. The CDR3 DNA sequence: TGTGCCAGCAGCTTAGCGGGGGGGGCGGAGGGCATTCAGTACTTC.

The table lists this clonotype with a few counts. The chain couples TRBV15 to TRBJ2-7; 7 bases map to TRBD1. Germline CDR1 and CDR2: LNHNV and YYDKDF (reference sequence). V gave up 2 bases and J gave up 7 bases; unmatched junction bases: 8. The CDR3 is made up of 14 amino acids. The CDR3 bases are TGTGCCACCAGCAGATATGACAGGGCGGGTGAGCAGTACTTC. It encodes CATSRYDRAGEQYF.

This clonotype came up once. An end of the junction differs from the germline gene, which may be a read error. The chain recombines TRBV4-2 with TRBJ1-4; no clear D gene. This CDR3 is 15 amino acids long. Per germline, CDR1 LGHNA and CDR2 YNFKEQ. The CDR3 loop reads CASSQDPGGAGKLFF. Written as DNA, the CDR3 is TGCGCCAGCAGCCAAGATCCAGGTGGAGCCGGAAAACTGTTTTTT.

This chain links TRBV11-2 with TRBJ1-1; unclear D gene. The V and J ends lost 5 bases and 1 base respectively, with 20 bases between them. Germline CDR1 reads SGHAT; CDR2 reads FQNNGV. This CDR3 has 17 amino acids. CDR3 region: CASSLRPTQAGNTEAFF. CDR3 DNA: TGTGCCAGCAGCCTCCGGCCAACTCAAGCGGGGAACACTGAAGCTTTCTTT.

Judged by abundance, this clonotype is medium-sized. CDR3: CASSLRLAGYEQFF. CDR3 sequence (DNA): TGCGCCAGCAGTCTACGACTAGCGGGTTATGAGCAGTTCTTC. The rearrangement joins TRBV4-1 to TRBJ2-1, with TRBD2 matching 10 bases. The V gene's germline CDR1 is MGHRA and CDR2 YSYEKL. V was pared by 6 bases and J by 8 bases, with 7 bases of the junction left unmatched. The CDR3 sequence is 14 residues long.

Note on this clonotype: The junction differs from germline at one of its ends, possibly a read error. The chain recombines TRBV12-3 or TRBV12-4 with TRBJ1-6; D uncertain. The CDR3 runs 13 residues. The DNA of the CDR3 is TGCGCCAGCCGTGGCCAGTATAATTCACCCCTCCACTTT. Translating it yields CASRGQYNSPLHF.